Following are 3 T cell receptor beta chains from one sample sequenced in a study of cytomegalovirus exposure and HLA in healthy donors. The primer mix had 60 Vbeta and 13 Jbeta primers. Using immunoSEQ multiplex PCR, the repertoire was profiled, and TCRdb retains in-frame clones only, with some absent. The table lists some 100,000 clones, just under 70% of them singletons, with 5% to 7% in the top ten. What was sequenced was PBMCs. All receptors come from a woman aged 70-85 years in good health and CMV-seropositive.

This sequence joins TRBV6-6 and TRBJ1-3; D unresolved. Germline CDR1 and CDR2: MNHNY and SVGAGI (reference sequence). The CDR3 is 12 residues long. V was cut by 8 bases and J by 7 bases, with 12 bases left in between. In DNA, the CDR3 is TGTGCCAGCGGATCAGGATCCAACACCATATATTTT. The encoded protein is CASGSGSNTIYF.

The CDR3 protein is CASSSATGTVGTEAFF. The CDR3 DNA sequence: TGTGCCAGCTCATCGGCTACCGGGACAGTGGGAACTGAAGCTTTCTTT. The V gene is TRBV18, the J gene TRBJ1-1, with 7 bases fitting TRBD1. Germline loops: CDR1 KGHSH, CDR2 LQKENI. V was clipped by 5 bases and J by 5 bases; unmatched bases: 14. The CDR3 covers 16 residues.

This rearrangement joins TRBV27 to TRBJ1-4; D is ambiguous. From germline, CDR1 is MNHEY and CDR2 SMNVEV (reference sequence). CDR3 size: 13 residues. V shed 1 base and J shed 7 bases, with 7 bases lying between them. CDR3 DNA sequence: TGTGCCAGCAGTTTATACTCCGGTGAAAAACTGTTTTTT. Amino acid sequence: CASSLYSGEKLFF.